This TCR beta chain was recovered during a study of neurological immune-mediated disorders. Many counts were recorded for this clonotype. Using its own MiXCR run on the 5' RACE reads, TCRdb lists one record per CDR3 protein. Counted here are over 45,000 distinct CDR3 sequences, roughly 23% occurring once; the ten biggest clones make up about 23%. Trimming left V 1 base short and J 5 bases short, with 19 bases between. The germline V gene has CDR1 SGHRS and CDR2 YFSETQ. The CDR3 loop spans 16 amino acids. The unsorted libraries originated from 2 million PBMCs kept at -80 C. J is TRBJ2-7 and V is TRBV5-1; D may be TRBD2 (6 bases). The sequence was collected from a woman aged 70-85 years in good health. Sample: PBMCs. CDR3 sequence (DNA): TGCGCCAGCAGCTTGCTCGGTACGGGAGTGGGCCACGAGCAGTACTTC. This translates into CASSLLGTGVGHEQYF.